The present TCR beta chain was sequenced within a study of blood T cell repertoires in COVID-19. Study summary: T cells, B-cell-depleted T cells, or PBMCs supplied cDNA or gDNA.

Germline V lookup: CDR1 SGHNT, CDR2 YYREEE (reference sequence). V shed 2 bases and J 3 bases; nucleotides not matched to a gene: 1. The length of the CDR3 is 15 residues. Produced via immunoSEQ multiplex PCR; TCRdb's table is partial and in-frame only. In the table there are more than 250,000 clones, roughly 88% of which are singletons. Input material: PBMCs or T cells enriched from blood (not recorded which). This chain links TRBV5-4 with TRBJ2-1; 11 nucleotides line up with TRBD2. The sequence came from a middle-aged woman with acute COVID-19. CDR3 DNA: TGTGCCAGCAGCTTTAGCGGGGGGGGCTACAATGAGCAGTTCTTC. Residues: CASSFSGGGYNEQFF. Full variable domain (outside the CDR3, taken from reference TRBV5-4 and TRBJ2-1): ETGVTQSPTHLIKTRGQQVTLRCSSQSGHNTVSWYQQALGQGPQFIFQYYREEENGRGNFPPRFSGLQFPNYSSELNVNALELDDSALYLCASSFSGGGYNEQFFGPGTRLTVL.